Shown below are 24 T cell receptor beta chains from a single sample sequenced in a study of cytomegalovirus exposure and HLA in healthy donors. The PCR was carried out with 60 Vbeta primers and 13 Jbeta primers. TCRdb's copy holds only in-frame clones and misses some; the assay was immunoSEQ multiplex PCR. The sample holds roughly 87,000 clones, roughly 77% seen once. The source material was PBMCs. The origin of the receptors is a woman in her 40s in good health and CMV-seropositive.

The gene calls are TRBV19 and TRBJ2-7, with 8 bases that match TRBD1. The V and J ends lost 5 bases and 5 bases, in that order; junction bases with no gene match: 8. Looked up from germline, CDR1 is LNHDA and CDR2 is SQIVND (reference sequence). This CDR3 contains 14 residues. CDR3 nucleotide sequence: TGTGCCAGTAGTCCCGGGACAGGTAGCAACGAGCAGTACTTC. As protein: CASSPGTGSNEQYF. Together with reference TRBV19 and TRBJ2-7, the CDR3 gives the full variable domain: DGGITQSPKYLFRKEGQNVTLSCEQNLNHDAMYWYRQDPGQGLRLIYYSQIVNDFQKGDIAEGYSVSREKKESFPLTVTSAQKNPTAFYLCASSPGTGSNEQYFGPGTRLTVT.

The gene calls are TRBV30 and TRBJ2-3, with D uncertain. Per germline, CDR1 GTSNPN and CDR2 SVGIG (reference sequence). The CDR3 sequence is 11 residues long. With 4 bases removed from V and 4 bases from J, the gap between germline ends came to 6 bases. The CDR3 coding sequence is TGTGCCTGGACTCGGGCAGATACGCAGTATTTT. Translating gives CAWTRADTQYF.

This clone was counted once. The chain has TRBV10-3 and TRBJ1-1; 8 bases align to TRBD1. The CDR3 loop spans 14 amino acids. Germline trimming cut 7 bases from V and 1 base from J; bases unmatched to any gene: 5. CDR1 and CDR2 from the germline V gene are ENHRY and SYGVKD. In nucleotides, the CDR3 is TGTGCCATCAAAATGGGACAGGCGAACACTGAAGCTTTCTTT. Translating it yields CAIKMGQANTEAFF.

The chain's CDR3 is CASGFGQGGGGYTF. CDR3 DNA sequence: TGTGCTAGTGGCTTCGGACAGGGAGGTGGAGGCTACACCTTC. The chain uses TRBV12-5 and TRBJ1-2, with 8 positions matching TRBD1. CDR1 and CDR2 from the germline V gene are LGHNT and FRNRAP. CDR3 length: 14 residues. With V trimmed by 6 bases and J by 8 bases, 11 bases remained unmatched.

The chain joins TRBV4-3 to TRBJ2-1; weak D call: TRBD1 (6 bases). Germline V CDR1 and CDR2: LGHNA, YSLEER. V lost 0 bases and J lost 6, with 12 bases in between. CDR3 length: 15 amino acids. This CDR3 reads CASSQDNFRGNEQFF. The CDR3 region has the DNA TGCGCCAGCAGCCAAGACAACTTCAGGGGCAATGAGCAGTTCTTC.

The chain combines TRBV11-1 with TRBJ1-5; D may be TRBD1 (5 bases). The CDR3 length is 18 residues. The germline V and J ends were trimmed by 3 bases and 1 base, with 19 bases remaining between them. In germline, CDR1 is SGHAT, CDR2 FQDESV (reference sequence). CDR3 DNA: TGTGCCAGCAGCTTCTCGGGGCGGGGGGGGGAAAGCAATCAGCCCCAGCATTTT. It codes for CASSFSGRGGESNQPQHF.

The chain carries TRBV19 and TRBJ2-5; 14 bases align to TRBD2. Trimming cost V 7 bases and J 2 bases; bases outside gene matches: 3. The CDR3 runs to 15 residues. Germline loops: CDR1 LNHDA, CDR2 SQIVND (reference sequence). The CDR3 DNA follows: TGTGCCAGTACCGGGACTAGCGGGAGTCAAGAGACCCAGTACTTC. It is translated as CASTGTSGSQETQYF.

The genes are TRBV2 and TRBJ1-6; D may be TRBD1 (5 bases). There are 15 residues in the CDR3. V lost 4 bases to trimming and J lost 7 bases, with 14 bases between them. CDR1 is SNHLY and CDR2 is FYNNEI in the germline V gene. For the CDR3, the DNA is TGTGCCAGCAGTGTTGGAGGGGCCGGCAATTCACCCCTCCACTTT. This codes for CASSVGGAGNSPLHF.

This chain uses TRBV2 with TRBJ1-1; the D is unclear. Germline CDR1 SNHLY, CDR2 FYNNEI. V was trimmed by 6 bases and J by 1 base, leaving 12 bases between them. This CDR3 comprises 14 residues. CDR3 residues: CASREEKGNTEAFF. CDR3 DNA sequence: TGTGCCAGCAGGGAGGAAAAAGGGAACACTGAAGCTTTCTTT.

This clone was picked up a small number of times. The genes are TRBV11-2 and TRBJ2-1; D is perhaps TRBD2 (5 bases). Trimming left V 3 bases short and J 9 bases short, with 12 bases between. This CDR3 region has 13 residues. Germline CDR1 is SGHAT and CDR2 is FQNNGV. The CDR3 spells CASSFAEVGEQFF. CDR3 DNA sequence: TGTGCCAGCAGCTTTGCGGAGGTGGGTGAGCAGTTCTTC. The full variable domain, completed using reference TRBV11-2 and TRBJ2-1, is EAGVAQSPRYKIIEKRQSVAFWCNPISGHATLYWYQQILGQGPKLLIQFQNNGVVDDSQLPKDRFSAERLKGVDSTLKIQPAKLEDSAVYLCASSFAEVGEQFFGPGTRLTVL.

The chain has TRBV5-5 and TRBJ2-7; D uncertain. This CDR3 region has 12 residues. The V end was cut by 3 bases, the J end by 7 bases, with 11 bases between. Germline CDR1 is SGHKS and CDR2 is YYEKEE (reference sequence). CDR3 loop: CASSSAMVEQYF. The CDR3, as DNA: TGTGCCAGCAGCTCCGCTATGGTGGAGCAGTACTTC.

CDR3 nucleotide sequence: TGCAGCGGGCTGGGGGCCCACACAGATACGCAGTATTTT. Its translation: CSGLGAHTDTQYF. V usage is TRBV29-1 and J usage is TRBJ2-3, with D tentatively TRBD1 (6 bases). V was cut by 7 bases and J by 2 bases, with 13 bases left in between. The CDR3 spans 13 residues. Germline CDR1 is SQVTM and CDR2 is ANQGSEA.

The chain carries TRBV9 and TRBJ1-1, with D maybe TRBD1 (5 bases). The germline V and J ends were trimmed by 0 bases and 11 bases, with 17 bases remaining between them. Germline V CDR1 and CDR2: SGDLS, YYNGEE. This CDR3 spans 14 amino acids. The CDR3 spells CASSVAWGTGVAFF. DNA of the CDR3: TGTGCCAGCAGCGTAGCTTGGGGGACTGGGGTTGCTTTCTTT.

V and J are TRBV2 and TRBJ1-2; no firm D call. Germline CDR1 and CDR2: SNHLY and FYNNEI. V dropped 4 bases and J dropped 4 bases, with 7 bases sitting between them. The CDR3 contains 12 residues. CDR3 nucleotide sequence: TGTGCCAGCAGTGGACACGGCTATGGCTACACCTTC. Protein product: CASSGHGYGYTF.

This clone was recorded a few times. This sequence joins TRBV7-9 and TRBJ1-1; D gene ambiguous. From germline, CDR1 is SEHNR and CDR2 FQNEAQ (reference sequence). Between the trimmed V and J ends, which lost 2 bases and 0 bases, there was a span of 16 bases. This CDR3 has 17 residues. CDR3 DNA sequence: TGTGCCAGCAGCTTATACCGAGGGCAGGCGTTGAACACTGAAGCTTTCTTT. It codes for CASSLYRGQALNTEAFF.

The CDR3 DNA follows: TGTGCCAGCAGCGTAGATGGGGGGACTAGCGGGCGCGCGTACAATGAGCAGTTCTTC. As protein: CASSVDGGTSGRAYNEQFF. This chain uses TRBV9 with TRBJ2-1, with 12 bases matching TRBD2. V lost 0 bases to trimming and J lost 4 bases; unmatched junction nucleotides: 11. Germline assignment: CDR1 SGDLS and CDR2 YYNGEE. CDR3 length: 19 residues.

The chain combines TRBV7-9 with TRBJ2-3; D is uncertain. With 5 bases removed from V and 4 bases from J, the gap between germline ends came to 13 bases. Germline V CDR1 and CDR2: SEHNR, FQNEAQ (reference sequence). The CDR3 has 14 residues. The CDR3 spells CASSPPFPPDTQYF. Here the CDR3 DNA reads TGTGCCAGCAGCCCCCCCTTTCCCCCAGATACGCAGTATTTT.

This sequence joins TRBV5-6 and TRBJ1-3; D unresolved. Deletions cut 0 bases from V and 13 bases from J, with 11 bases between. Germline V lookup: CDR1 SGHDT, CDR2 YYEEEE. The CDR3 runs to 12 residues. CDR3 sequence: CASSLGPRGIYF. CDR3 sequence (DNA): TGTGCCAGCAGCTTGGGCCCCCGAGGTATATATTTT.

This sequence joins TRBV7-3 and TRBJ2-1, with a weak D call TRBD2 (7 bases). Germline assignment: CDR1 SGHTA and CDR2 FQGTGA. The V end was cut by 0 bases, the J end by 3 bases, with 18 bases between. The CDR3 runs 18 residues. CDR3: CASSLTPSRGGGYNEQFF. The CDR3 DNA sequence: TGTGCCAGCAGCTTAACCCCCTCTCGAGGGGGGGGCTACAATGAGCAGTTCTTC.

The CDR3 loop reads CASSLAGVSYNEQFF. For the CDR3, the DNA is TGTGCCAGCAGCTTGGCGGGAGTCTCCTACAATGAGCAGTTCTTC. The chain is built from TRBV5-4 and TRBJ2-1; D perhaps matches TRBD2 (6 bases). The CDR3 contains 15 residues. CDR1 SGHNT and CDR2 YYREEE come from the germline V gene (reference sequence). V lost 0 bases and J lost 0, with 7 bases in between.

This chain links TRBV28 with TRBJ2-3; D may be TRBD2 (5 bases). CDR1 and CDR2 (germline): MDHEN, SYDVKM. Deletions cut 3 bases from V and 1 base from J, with 17 bases between. There are 17 residues in the CDR3. CDR3 residues: CASSLARGAIGTDTQYF. The DNA for the CDR3 is TGTGCCAGCAGTTTGGCCCGGGGTGCTATTGGCACAGATACGCAGTATTTT.

For the CDR3, the DNA is TGTGCCAGCAGTGAATTCGGCGGAGGTAACACTGAAGCTTTCTTT. Encoded protein: CASSEFGGGNTEAFF. The chain employs TRBV2 and TRBJ1-1, with D hard to call. The CDR3 has 15 amino acids. Germline CDR1 SNHLY, CDR2 FYNNEI. Trimming pared 2 bases from V and 2 bases from J, leaving 12 bases between.

V gene TRBV7-2 combines with J gene TRBJ1-5; tentative D call: TRBD1 (5 bases). This CDR3 spans 15 amino acids. Per the germline V gene, CDR1 is SGHTA and CDR2 is FQGNSA. V was pared by 4 bases and J by 0 bases, with 10 bases between. The CDR3 sequence is CASSWGGTSNQPQHF. In nucleotides, the CDR3 is TGTGCCAGCAGCTGGGGCGGGACTAGCAATCAGCCCCAGCATTTT.

CDR3 sequence (DNA): TGTGCCAGCAGTCTGACTAGCTACTCCGGCAATGAGCAGTTCTTC. This gives the protein CASSLTSYSGNEQFF. The chain joins TRBV28 to TRBJ2-1; 7 bases line up with TRBD2. V trimming: 5 bases; J trimming: 6 bases; junction bases outside the gene matches: 10. This CDR3 is 15 amino acids long. The V gene's germline CDR1 is MDHEN and CDR2 SYDVKM.